What follows describes a single TCR beta chain. As a fraction of the sample, this clonotype is medium-sized (0.01 to 0.1%). Its binding antigen is unknown. The record has no base qualities; no much larger clone is one base away. This record belongs to a study of early T cells in non-severe SARS-CoV-2 infection (dated by TCRdb to the early 2020s). For context, the study as a whole: Because TCR sequencing relied on bulk RNA taken from unsorted whole blood, pairing of alpha and beta chains was not possible.

The protocol used for the library was 5' RACE. TCRdb shows the sequencer as NextSeq 500. To correct for sequencing error and PCR bias, the TCR library protocol tagged individual cDNA molecules with unique molecular identifiers. Sequencing covered both TCR alpha and beta chains, and within each sample the abundances of alpha and beta sequences were tightly co-correlated. The original pipeline was this. Decombinator V4 was used to annotate TCR sequences for V gene, J gene and CDR3. Expanded TCRs were defined as changing significantly between any two time points under a Poisson model with p below 0.0001. TCR abundances were normalised to the total number of TCRs sequenced per sample and expressed as counts per million. MAIT TCRs were defined by TRAV1-2 paired with TRAJ12, TRAJ20 or TRAJ33, and iNKT TCRs by TRAV10 paired with TRAJ18. A search of VDJdb, accessed on 1 November 2021, was run for TCRs annotated to CMV, EBV and SARS-CoV-2, with TCRs annotated for multiple antigens excluded. The public sequencing data were trimmed at Q25 with fastp and processed into clonotypes with MiXCR by TCRdb, which kept only in-frame beta chains. Merged by CDR3 protein, the rows form single entries marked with the most common genes and DNA. TCRdb's processing, not the study's, gives the V and J calls here. The sample table holds 25,000 to 30,000 distinct CDR3 sequences, of which around 4.5% were seen once. The ten largest clones take up around 5.2% of the sample.

A case-control design nested within a healthcare worker cohort in London, UK, was used, with weekly nasopharyngeal swab PCR tests and blood sampling performed. Between 23 and 31 March 2020, the week of the UK lockdown, healthcare workers were enrolled and then followed up weekly for as long as 16 weeks. Spanning cysteine to phenylalanine, the CDR3 consists of 14 amino acids. Of all the DNA, just the CDR3 is kept, 42 bases in frame from base 1. V and J are trimmed by 5 bases and 5 bases, and the gene matches miss 7 bases of the junction. Based on the germline V gene, the CDR1 and CDR2 sequences are ENHRY and SYGVKD. General study outcomes and caveats: VDJdb matching was skewed toward anti-spike CD8 responses and likely underestimated virus-specific expansions by missing private and CD4 specificities.

The clonotype originates from an adult who was a healthcare worker with PCR-confirmed SARS-CoV-2 infection or an uninfected control (not recorded which). The sample comprised whole blood. The chain is encoded by TRBV10-3 joined to TRBJ2-3; 7 of the junction bases match TRBD2. The DNA is TGTGCCATCAGTTCGACTAGCAGTGTAGATACGCAGTATTTT. The encoded protein is CAISSTSSVDTQYF.